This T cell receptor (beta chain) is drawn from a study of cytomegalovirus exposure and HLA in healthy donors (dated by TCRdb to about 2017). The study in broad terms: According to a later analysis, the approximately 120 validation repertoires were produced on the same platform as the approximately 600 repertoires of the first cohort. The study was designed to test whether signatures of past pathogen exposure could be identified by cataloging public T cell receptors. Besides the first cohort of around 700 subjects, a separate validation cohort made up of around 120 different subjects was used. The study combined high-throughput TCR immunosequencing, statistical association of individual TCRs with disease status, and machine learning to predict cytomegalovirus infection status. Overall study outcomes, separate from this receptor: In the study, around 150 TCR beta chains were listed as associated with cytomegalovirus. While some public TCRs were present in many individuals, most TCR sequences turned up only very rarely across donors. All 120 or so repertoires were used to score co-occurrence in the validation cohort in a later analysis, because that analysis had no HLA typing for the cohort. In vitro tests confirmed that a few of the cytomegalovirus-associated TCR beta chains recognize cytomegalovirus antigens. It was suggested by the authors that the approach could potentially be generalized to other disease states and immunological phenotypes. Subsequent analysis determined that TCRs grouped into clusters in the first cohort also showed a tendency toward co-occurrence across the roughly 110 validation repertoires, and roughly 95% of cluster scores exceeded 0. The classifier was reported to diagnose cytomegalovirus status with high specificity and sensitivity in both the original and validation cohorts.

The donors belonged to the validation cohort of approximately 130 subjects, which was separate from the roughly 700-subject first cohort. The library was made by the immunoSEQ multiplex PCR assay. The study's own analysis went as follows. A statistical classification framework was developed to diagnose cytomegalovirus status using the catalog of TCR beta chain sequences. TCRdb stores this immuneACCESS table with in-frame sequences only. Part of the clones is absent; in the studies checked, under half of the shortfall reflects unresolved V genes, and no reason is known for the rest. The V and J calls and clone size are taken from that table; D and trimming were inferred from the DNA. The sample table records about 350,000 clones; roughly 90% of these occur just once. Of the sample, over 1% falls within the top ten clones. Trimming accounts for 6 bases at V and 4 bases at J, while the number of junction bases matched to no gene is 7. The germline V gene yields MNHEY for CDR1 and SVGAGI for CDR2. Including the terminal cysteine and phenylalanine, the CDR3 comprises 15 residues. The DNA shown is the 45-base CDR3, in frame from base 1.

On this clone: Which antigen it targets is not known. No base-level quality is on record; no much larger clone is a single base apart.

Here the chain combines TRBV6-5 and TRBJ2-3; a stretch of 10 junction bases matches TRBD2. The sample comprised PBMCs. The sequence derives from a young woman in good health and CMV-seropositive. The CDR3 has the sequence CASSSSGRGPDTQYF. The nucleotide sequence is TGTGCCAGCAGCTCTAGCGGGAGAGGTCCAGATACGCAGTATTTT.